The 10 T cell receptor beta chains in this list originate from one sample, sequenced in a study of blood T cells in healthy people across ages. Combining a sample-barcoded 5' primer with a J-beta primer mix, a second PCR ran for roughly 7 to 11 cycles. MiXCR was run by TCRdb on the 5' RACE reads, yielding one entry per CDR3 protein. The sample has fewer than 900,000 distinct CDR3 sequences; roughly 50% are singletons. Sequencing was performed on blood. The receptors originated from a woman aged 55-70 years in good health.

The CDR3 sequence is CASSQDLRTGYNEQFF. The CDR3 DNA reads TGCGCCAGCAGCCAAGACCTTAGGACAGGGTACAATGAGCAGTTCTTC. This rearrangement joins TRBV4-1 to TRBJ2-1, with 8 nucleotides matching TRBD1. In germline, CDR1 is MGHRA, CDR2 YSYEKL. Germline trimming cut 0 bases from V and 4 bases from J; bases unmatched to any gene: 5. The CDR3 length is 16 residues.

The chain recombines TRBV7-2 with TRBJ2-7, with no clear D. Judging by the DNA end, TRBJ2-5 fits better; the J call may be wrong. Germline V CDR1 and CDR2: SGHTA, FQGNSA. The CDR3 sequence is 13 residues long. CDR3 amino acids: CASSPRMGETQYF. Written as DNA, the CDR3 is TGTGCCAGCAGCCCTCGGATGGGGGAGACCCAGTACTTC.

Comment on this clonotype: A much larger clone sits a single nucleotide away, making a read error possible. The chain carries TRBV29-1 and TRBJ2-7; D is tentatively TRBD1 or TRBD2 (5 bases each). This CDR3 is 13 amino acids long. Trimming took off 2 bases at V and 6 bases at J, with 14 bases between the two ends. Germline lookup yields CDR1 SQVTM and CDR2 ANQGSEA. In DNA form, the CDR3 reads TGCAGCGTTGAACGGGCAGGTGGGGGCGAGCAGTACTTC. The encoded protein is CSVERAGGGEQYF.

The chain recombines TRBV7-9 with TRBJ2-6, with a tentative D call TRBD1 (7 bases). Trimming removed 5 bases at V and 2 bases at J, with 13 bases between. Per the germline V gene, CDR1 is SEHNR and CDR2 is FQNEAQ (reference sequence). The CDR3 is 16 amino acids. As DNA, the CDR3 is TGTGCCAGCAGCCCCCGCGGGACAGCTGGGGCCAACGTCCTGACTTTC. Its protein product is CASSPRGTAGANVLTF.

CDR3 protein: CASSVGGTAHTGSYNEQFF. CDR3 sequence (DNA): TGTGCCAGCAGTGTGGGGGGGACAGCCCATACGGGTTCTTACAATGAGCAGTTCTTC. The chain carries TRBV2 and TRBJ2-1; either TRBD1 or TRBD2 may supply D (7 bases each). Germline assignment: CDR1 SNHLY and CDR2 FYNNEI. Between the trimmed V and J ends, which lost 4 bases and 4 bases, there was a span of 26 bases. The CDR3 has 19 residues.

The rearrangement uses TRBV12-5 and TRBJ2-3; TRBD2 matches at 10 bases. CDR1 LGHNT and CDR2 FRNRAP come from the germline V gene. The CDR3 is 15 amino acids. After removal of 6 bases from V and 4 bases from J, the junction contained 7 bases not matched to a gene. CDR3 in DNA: TGTGCTAGTGGAAGTCGACTAGCGGGTCCAGATACGCAGTATTTT. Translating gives CASGSRLAGPDTQYF.

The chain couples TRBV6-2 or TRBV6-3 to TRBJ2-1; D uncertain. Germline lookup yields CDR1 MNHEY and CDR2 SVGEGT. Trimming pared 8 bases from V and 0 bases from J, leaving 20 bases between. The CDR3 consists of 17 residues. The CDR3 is CASFDADPSSSYNEQFF. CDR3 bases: TGTGCCAGCTTTGATGCGGACCCATCAAGCTCCTACAATGAGCAGTTCTTC.

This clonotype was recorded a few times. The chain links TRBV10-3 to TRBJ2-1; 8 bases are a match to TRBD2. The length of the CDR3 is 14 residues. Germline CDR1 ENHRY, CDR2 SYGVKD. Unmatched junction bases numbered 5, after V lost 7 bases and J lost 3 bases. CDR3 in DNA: TGTGCCATCAAATCGGGAGGGAACTACAATGAGCAGTTCTTC. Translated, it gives CAIKSGGNYNEQFF.

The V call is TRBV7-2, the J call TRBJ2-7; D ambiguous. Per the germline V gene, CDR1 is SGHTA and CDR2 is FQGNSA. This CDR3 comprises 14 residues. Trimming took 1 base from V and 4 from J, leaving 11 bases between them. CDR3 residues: CASSLVPRIYEQYF. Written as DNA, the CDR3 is TGTGCCAGCAGCTTAGTCCCTCGGATATACGAGCAGTACTTC.

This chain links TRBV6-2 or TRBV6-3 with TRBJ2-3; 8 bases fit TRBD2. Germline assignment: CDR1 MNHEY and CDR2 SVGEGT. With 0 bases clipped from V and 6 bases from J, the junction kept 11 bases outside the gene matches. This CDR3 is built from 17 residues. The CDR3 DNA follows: TGTGCCAGCAGTTACTCCCTCGGAGCGGGAGCGGGGGATACGCAGTATTTT. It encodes CASSYSLGAGAGDTQYF.